This T cell receptor beta chain derives from a study of T cell changes during pregnancy in multiple sclerosis. Sequencing was performed with immunoSEQ multiplex PCR; in TCRdb, only in-frame clones are kept and a portion is missing. The sample includes around 34,000 clones, roughly nine tenths of them seen just once. Trimming removed 6 bases from V and 5 bases from J, with 13 bases in between. The CDR3 loop spans 14 amino acids. Per the germline V gene, CDR1 is MDHEN and CDR2 is SYDVKM. The chain couples TRBV28 to TRBJ2-2, with D possibly matching TRBD2 (6 bases). This sequence was found in a female donor with multiple sclerosis, enrolled in a pregnancy study. Sample: CD8+ T cells from peripheral blood mononuclear cells, taken in the first trimester of pregnancy. CDR3 protein: CASRSPGETGELFF. The DNA for the CDR3 is TGTGCCAGCAGATCACCGGGGGAGACCGGGGAGCTGTTTTTT.